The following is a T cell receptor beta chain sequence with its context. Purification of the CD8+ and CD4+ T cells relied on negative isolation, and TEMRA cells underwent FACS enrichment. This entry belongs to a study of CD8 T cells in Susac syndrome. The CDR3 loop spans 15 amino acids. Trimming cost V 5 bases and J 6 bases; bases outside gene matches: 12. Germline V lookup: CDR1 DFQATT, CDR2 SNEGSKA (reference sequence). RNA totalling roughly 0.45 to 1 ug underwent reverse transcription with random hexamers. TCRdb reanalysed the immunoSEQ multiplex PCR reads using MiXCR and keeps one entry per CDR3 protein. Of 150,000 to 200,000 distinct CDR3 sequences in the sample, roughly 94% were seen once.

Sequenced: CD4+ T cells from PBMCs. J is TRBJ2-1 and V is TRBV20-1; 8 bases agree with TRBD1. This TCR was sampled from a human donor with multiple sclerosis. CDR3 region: CSAHRGDSVLNEQFF. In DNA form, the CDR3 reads TGCAGTGCTCACAGGGGGGATAGCGTGCTCAATGAGCAGTTCTTC.